These 22 T cell receptor beta chains originate from one sample sequenced in a study of OX40 agonist ivuxolimab in advanced cancers. Data came from immunoSEQ multiplex PCR; TCRdb stores just in-frame clones and leaves some out. The sample includes 75,000 to 100,000 clones, roughly 90% seen only once; the top ten take around 0.75%. The sequenced sample was CD4+ or CD8+ T cells sorted from blood, obtained in a trial of the OX40 agonist ivuxolimab. These receptors all stem from an adult with an advanced solid tumor such as melanoma, head and neck, liver or kidney cancer.

This clone was detected once. This sample also contains other DNA sequences that code for the same CDR3. V and J are TRBV28 and TRBJ1-2; D possibly corresponds to TRBD1 (6 bases). CDR3 length: 14 residues. Between the trimmed V and J ends, which lost 1 base and 2 bases, there was a span of 8 bases. Germline loops: CDR1 MDHEN, CDR2 SYDVKM. The DNA for the CDR3 is TGTGCCAGCAGTTTATTACAGGGAAACTATGGCTACACCTTC. Residues: CASSLLQGNYGYTF.

In its sample, this clone was seen once. The sample carries other DNA sequences with the same CDR3. The chain employs TRBV11-3 and TRBJ2-3, with D uncertain. Per germline, CDR1 SGHNT and CDR2 YENEEA. This CDR3 is 15 amino acids long. The V end lost 5 bases, the J end lost 6 bases, and 18 bases lay between the germline ends. The CDR3 loop reads CASSPGDTFTDTQYF. The CDR3 DNA sequence: TGTGCCAGCAGCCCCGGCGACACTTTCACGGATACGCAGTATTTT.

The rearrangement uses TRBV6-5 and TRBJ1-3; D unresolved. The V gene's germline CDR1 is MNHEY and CDR2 SVGAGI. Trimming pared 0 bases from V and 4 bases from J, leaving 7 bases between. This CDR3 region has 14 residues. Written as DNA, the CDR3 is TGTGCCAGCAGTTACTCGAGAGGGGGAAACACCATATATTTT. The encoded protein is CASSYSRGGNTIYF.

J is TRBJ2-5 and V is TRBV4-3; D may be TRBD1 (6 bases). Germline lookup yields CDR1 LGHNA and CDR2 YSLEER. The V and J ends lost 5 bases and 1 base respectively, with 14 bases between them. CDR3 size: 15 residues. CDR3 amino acids: CASSFGLGAQETQYF. Here the CDR3 DNA reads TGCGCCAGCAGCTTTGGGTTGGGGGCCCAAGAGACCCAGTACTTC.

The CDR3 spells CASSLEGRRNTEAFF. In DNA, the CDR3 is TGTGCCAGCAGCTTAGAGGGCAGGAGGAACACTGAAGCTTTCTTT. V usage is TRBV7-9 and J usage is TRBJ1-1; D gene ambiguous. Germline V gives CDR1 SEHNR, CDR2 FQNEAQ (reference sequence). V lost 1 base to trimming and J lost 1 base, with 10 bases between them. The CDR3 is 15 amino acids. The whole variable domain, remainder taken from reference TRBV7-9 and TRBJ1-1, is DTGVSQNPRHKITKRGQNVTFRCDPISEHNRLYWYRQTLGQGPEFLTYFQNEAQLEKSRLLSDRFSAERPKGSFSTLEIQRTEQGDSAMYLCASSLEGRRNTEAFFGQGTRLTVV.

This sequence joins TRBV19 and TRBJ2-5; no firm D call. Germline CDR1 is LNHDA and CDR2 is SQIVND (reference sequence). The CDR3 runs 14 residues. Trimming cost V 3 bases and J 1 base, with 9 bases left between them. CDR3 loop: CASSILTAQETQYF. For the CDR3, the DNA is TGTGCCAGTAGTATTTTGACGGCCCAAGAGACCCAGTACTTC.

The V and J genes are TRBV15 and TRBJ1-1, with D perhaps matching TRBD1 (6 bases). Trimming pared 3 bases from V and 7 bases from J, leaving 15 bases between. Germline V gene lookup returns CDR1 LNHNV and CDR2 YYDKDF (reference sequence). This CDR3 is 14 amino acids long. CDR3 coding DNA: TGTGCCACCAGCAGGGGACAACAGGGACGTGAAGCTTTCTTT. Amino acids: CATSRGQQGREAFF.

The rearrangement joins TRBV11-2 to TRBJ2-1; no reliable D call. Trimming stripped 5 bases from V and 4 bases from J, with 12 bases between. The CDR3 runs to 14 residues. CDR1 and CDR2 from the germline V gene are SGHAT and FQNNGV. The CDR3 loop is CASSPRPDYNEQFF. DNA for the CDR3: TGTGCCAGCAGCCCCCGTCCGGATTACAATGAGCAGTTCTTC.

The V call is TRBV7-2, the J call TRBJ2-1; 8 nucleotides agree with TRBD2. This CDR3 is 15 amino acids long. The V gene end was trimmed by 1 base and the J gene end by 9 bases; junction bases not matched to a gene: 8. Germline V gene data show CDR1 as SGHTA and CDR2 as FQGNSA. The CDR3 DNA reads as TGTGCCAGCAGCTTAGACTCGGGAGGGCCGATTGAGCAGTTCTTC. Residues: CASSLDSGGPIEQFF.

The J gene is TRBJ2-2, the V gene TRBV18, with D hard to call. Germline lookup yields CDR1 KGHSH and CDR2 LQKENI. Deletions cut 3 bases from V and 4 bases from J, with 9 bases between. This CDR3 contains 14 residues. For the CDR3, the DNA is TGTGCCAGCTCACCGGGTCATTCCACCGGGGAGCTGTTTTTT. It is translated as CASSPGHSTGELFF. Supplemented by reference TRBV18 and TRBJ2-2, the full variable domain reads NAGVMQNPRHLVRRRGQEARLRCSPMKGHSHVYWYRQLPEEGLKFMVYLQKENIIDESGMPKERFSAEFPKEGPSILRIQQVVRGDSAAYFCASSPGHSTGELFFGEGSRLTVL.

The chain carries TRBV4-3 and TRBJ1-1; a weak D match, TRBD1 (5 bases). The V end lost 4 bases, the J end lost 3 bases, and 12 bases lay between the germline ends. CDR1 is LGHNA and CDR2 is YSLEER in the germline V gene. This CDR3 has 14 amino acids. The CDR3 reads CASSPTGGDTEAFF. CDR3 nucleotides: TGCGCCAGCAGCCCGACCGGGGGGGACACTGAAGCTTTCTTT.

CDR3 nucleotide sequence: TGTGCCAGCAGTTACTCGTGGGCCCGGGGTACTGAAGCTTTCTTT. Translated, it gives CASSYSWARGTEAFF. V usage is TRBV6-5 and J usage is TRBJ1-1; unclear D gene. The CDR3 has 15 amino acids. Trimming left V 0 bases short and J 5 bases short, with 13 bases between. Germline loops: CDR1 MNHEY, CDR2 SVGAGI.

This chain connects TRBV2 to TRBJ1-1; a possible D gene is TRBD1 (5 bases). Germline V gene lookup returns CDR1 SNHLY and CDR2 FYNNEI. V was trimmed by 7 bases and J by 4 bases, leaving 13 bases between them. The CDR3 spans 13 residues. The CDR3 nucleotides read TGTGCCAGCAAGGTCCAGGGCCCCACTGAAGCTTTCTTT. This translates into CASKVQGPTEAFF. The variable domain in full, with the rest retrieved from reference TRBV2 and TRBJ1-1, is EPEVTQTPSHQVTQMGQEVILRCVPISNHLYFYWYRQILGQKVEFLVSFYNNEISEKSEIFDDQFSVERPDGSNFTLKIRSTKLEDSAMYFCASKVQGPTEAFFGQGTRLTVV.

This chain connects TRBV27 to TRBJ2-7; TRBD2 agrees at 10 bases. The CDR3 is made up of 18 amino acids. V lost 5 bases and J lost 1; bases outside the gene matches: 14. Germline lookup yields CDR1 MNHEY and CDR2 SMNVEV (reference sequence). The chain's CDR3 is CASSGRTSGSSYSYEQYF. Written as DNA, the CDR3 is TGTGCCAGCAGTGGGCGGACTAGCGGATCCTCTTATTCCTACGAGCAGTACTTC.

This clone was found a few times. This chain links TRBV6-6 with TRBJ1-5; 7 bases match TRBD1. CDR1 and CDR2 (germline): MNHNY, SVGAGI (reference sequence). There are 15 residues in the CDR3. V shed 4 bases, J shed 4 bases, and the junction held 7 bases outside the gene matches. CDR3 coding DNA: TGTGCCAGCAGTTCCTCAACAGGGGTGAATCAGCCCCAGCATTTT. Encoded protein: CASSSSTGVNQPQHF.

The chain has TRBV29-1 and TRBJ1-5; D gene unclear. Trimming removed 6 bases at V and 3 bases at J, with 15 bases between. The CDR3 totals 14 residues. Germline V gives CDR1 SQVTM, CDR2 ANQGSEA. The CDR3 sequence: CSVSLRGLNQPQHF. CDR3 nucleotide sequence: TGCAGCGTCTCTCTACGAGGCCTCAATCAGCCCCAGCATTTT.

This rearrangement joins TRBV5-5 to TRBJ1-1, with D possibly matching TRBD1 (6 bases). This CDR3 has 15 amino acids. V lost 2 bases to trimming and J lost 0 bases, with 11 bases between them. The germline CDR1 and CDR2 sequences are SGHKS and YYEKEE (reference sequence). The CDR3 loop reads CASSLAGTMNTEAFF. CDR3 bases: TGTGCCAGCAGCTTAGCCGGGACAATGAACACTGAAGCTTTCTTT. Supplemented by reference TRBV5-5 and TRBJ1-1, the full variable domain reads DAGVTQSPTHLIKTRGQQVTLRCSPISGHKSVSWYQQVLGQGPQFIFQYYEKEERGRGNFPDRFSARQFPNYSSELNVNALLLGDSALYLCASSLAGTMNTEAFFGQGTRLTVV.

This chain uses TRBV6-1 with TRBJ1-2; D is ambiguous. In germline, CDR1 is MNHNS, CDR2 SASEGT. CDR3 length: 15 residues. V gave up 2 bases and J gave up 4 bases, with 14 bases separating them. The CDR3: CASSERFFGGYGYTF. As DNA, the CDR3 is TGTGCCAGCAGTGAAAGGTTTTTTGGTGGCTATGGCTACACCTTC.

The chain employs TRBV6-1 and TRBJ1-5, with a weak D call TRBD1 (5 bases). CDR1 MNHNS and CDR2 SASEGT come from the germline V gene. V was clipped by 6 bases and J by 8 bases, with 14 bases between them. The CDR3 totals 13 residues. The CDR3 DNA follows: TGTGCCAGCAGAACAAGACAGCAAAAGCCCCAGCATTTT. It specifies CASRTRQQKPQHF.

This clone showed up just once. The chain carries TRBV4-3 and TRBJ2-5; TRBD2 aligns across 9 bases. The V segment lost 1 base and the J segment 5 bases; nucleotides outside the gene matches: 5. Per germline, CDR1 LGHNA and CDR2 YSLEER. The CDR3 sequence is 15 residues long. The CDR3: CASSQGLAARETQYF. The CDR3 coding sequence is TGCGCCAGCAGCCAAGGACTAGCGGCTCGCGAGACCCAGTACTTC.

The rearrangement uses TRBV19 and TRBJ2-1; D unclear. Germline V gives CDR1 LNHDA, CDR2 SQIVND (reference sequence). V gave up 0 bases and J gave up 6 bases, with 15 bases separating them. The CDR3 is 16 residues long. DNA for the CDR3: TGTGCCAGTAGTATAGATTGGCGTCCCGCTGGCAATGAGCAGTTCTTC. Encoded protein: CASSIDWRPAGNEQFF.

The genes are TRBV7-2 and TRBJ2-7, with a weak D call TRBD2 (6 bases). This CDR3 is built from 13 residues. Germline CDR1 and CDR2: SGHTA and FQGNSA. Trimming cost V 3 bases and J 4 bases, with 10 bases left between them. The CDR3 DNA sequence: TGTGCCAGCAGCTTTGCGGGGATATACGAGCAGTACTTC. Residues: CASSFAGIYEQYF.